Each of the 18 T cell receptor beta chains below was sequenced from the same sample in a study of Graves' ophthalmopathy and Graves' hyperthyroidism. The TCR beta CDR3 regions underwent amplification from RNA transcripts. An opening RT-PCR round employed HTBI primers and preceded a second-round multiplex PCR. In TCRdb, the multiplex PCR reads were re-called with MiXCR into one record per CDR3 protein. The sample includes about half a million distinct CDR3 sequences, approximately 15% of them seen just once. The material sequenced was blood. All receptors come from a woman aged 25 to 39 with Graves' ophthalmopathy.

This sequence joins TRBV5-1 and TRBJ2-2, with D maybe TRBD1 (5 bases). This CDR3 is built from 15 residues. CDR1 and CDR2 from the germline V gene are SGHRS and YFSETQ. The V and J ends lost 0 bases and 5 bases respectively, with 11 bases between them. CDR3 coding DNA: TGCGCCAGCAGCTTGGCCCCAGGGTGGACCGGGGAGCTGTTTTTT. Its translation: CASSLAPGWTGELFF.

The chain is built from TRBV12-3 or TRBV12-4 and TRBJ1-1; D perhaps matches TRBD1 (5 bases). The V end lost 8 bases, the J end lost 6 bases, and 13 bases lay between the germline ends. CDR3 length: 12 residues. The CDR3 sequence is CASGLTVAEAFF. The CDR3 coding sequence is TGTGCCAGCGGCCTGACAGTGGCTGAAGCTTTCTTT.

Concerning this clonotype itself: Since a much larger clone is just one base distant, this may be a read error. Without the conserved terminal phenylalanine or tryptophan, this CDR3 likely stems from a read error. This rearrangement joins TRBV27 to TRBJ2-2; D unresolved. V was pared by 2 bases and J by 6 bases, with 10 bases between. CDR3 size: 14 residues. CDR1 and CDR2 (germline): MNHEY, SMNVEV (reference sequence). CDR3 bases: TGTGCCAGCAGTTTAATCCCGCCCTCCGGGGAGCTGTTTTTG. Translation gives CASSLIPPSGELFL.

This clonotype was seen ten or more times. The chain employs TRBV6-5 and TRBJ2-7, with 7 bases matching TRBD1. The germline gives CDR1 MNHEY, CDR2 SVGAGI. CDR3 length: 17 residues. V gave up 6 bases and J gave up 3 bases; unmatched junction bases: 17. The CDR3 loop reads CASSYPTGEWSGYEQYF. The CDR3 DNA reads TGTGCCAGCAGCTACCCTACAGGGGAATGGAGCGGCTACGAGCAGTACTTC.

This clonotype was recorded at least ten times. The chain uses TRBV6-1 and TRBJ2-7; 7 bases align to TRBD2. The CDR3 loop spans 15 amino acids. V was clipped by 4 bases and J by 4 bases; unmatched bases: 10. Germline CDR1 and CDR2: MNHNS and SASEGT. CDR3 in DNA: TGTGCCAGCAGTGCTCCCGGGGGGTTCGGGTACGAGCAGTACTTC. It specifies CASSAPGGFGYEQYF.

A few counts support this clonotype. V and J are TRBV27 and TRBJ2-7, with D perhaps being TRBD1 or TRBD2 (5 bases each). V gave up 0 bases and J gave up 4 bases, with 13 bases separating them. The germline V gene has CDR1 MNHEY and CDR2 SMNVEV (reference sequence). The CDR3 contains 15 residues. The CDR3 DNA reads TGTGCCAGCAGTTTATCGGGACGGATTCTTTACGAGCAGTACTTC. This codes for CASSLSGRILYEQYF.

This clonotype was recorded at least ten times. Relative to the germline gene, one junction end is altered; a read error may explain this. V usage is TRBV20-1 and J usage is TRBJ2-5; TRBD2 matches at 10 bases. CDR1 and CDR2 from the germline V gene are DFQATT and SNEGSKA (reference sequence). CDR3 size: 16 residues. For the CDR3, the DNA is TGCAATGCTAGAGATCTCAGCGGGAGGGCCACAGAGACCCAGTACTTC. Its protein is CNARDLSGRATETQYF.

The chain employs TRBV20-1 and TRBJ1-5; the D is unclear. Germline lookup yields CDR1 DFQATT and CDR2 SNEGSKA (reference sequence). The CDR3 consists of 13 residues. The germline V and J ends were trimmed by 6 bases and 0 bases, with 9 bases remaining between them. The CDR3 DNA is TGCAGTGCCACAACGTCTAGCAATCAGCCCCAGCATTTT. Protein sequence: CSATTSSNQPQHF.

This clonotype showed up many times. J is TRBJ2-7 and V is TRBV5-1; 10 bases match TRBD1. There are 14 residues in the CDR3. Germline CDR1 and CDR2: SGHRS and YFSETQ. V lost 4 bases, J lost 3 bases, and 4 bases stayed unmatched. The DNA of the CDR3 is TGCGCCAGCAGCCCGGACAGGGGGGACTACGAGCAGTACTTC. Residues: CASSPDRGDYEQYF.

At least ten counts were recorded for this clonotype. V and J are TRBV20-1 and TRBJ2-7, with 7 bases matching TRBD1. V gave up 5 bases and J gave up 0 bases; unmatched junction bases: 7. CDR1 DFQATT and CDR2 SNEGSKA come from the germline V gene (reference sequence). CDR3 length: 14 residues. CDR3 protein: CSACSRGYSYEQYF. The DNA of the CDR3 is TGCAGTGCTTGCTCCAGGGGGTACTCCTACGAGCAGTACTTC.

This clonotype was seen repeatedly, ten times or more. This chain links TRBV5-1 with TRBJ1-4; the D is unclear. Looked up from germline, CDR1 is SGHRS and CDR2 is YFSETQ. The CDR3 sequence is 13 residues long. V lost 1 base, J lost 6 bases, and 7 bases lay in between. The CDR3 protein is CASSLPEDEKLFF. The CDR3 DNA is TGCGCCAGCAGCTTGCCAGAAGATGAAAAACTGTTTTTT. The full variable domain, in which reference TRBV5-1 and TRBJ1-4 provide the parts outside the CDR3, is KAGVTQTPRYLIKTRGQQVTLSCSPISGHRSVSWYQQTPGQGLQFLFEYFSETQRNKGNFPGRFSGRQFSNSRSEMNVSTLELGDSALYLCASSLPEDEKLFFGSGTQLSVL.

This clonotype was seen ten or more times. CDR3 loop: CASSPGLPHNTGELFF. For the CDR3, the DNA is TGTGCCAGCAGCCCGGGACTTCCACACAACACCGGGGAGCTGTTTTTT. The gene calls are TRBV13 and TRBJ2-2, with D possibly TRBD2 on 6 matching bases. Germline-derived CDR1 and CDR2 are PRHDT and FYEKMQ (reference sequence). V was shortened by 5 bases and J by 2 bases, with 15 bases between the two germline ends. The length of the CDR3 is 16 residues.

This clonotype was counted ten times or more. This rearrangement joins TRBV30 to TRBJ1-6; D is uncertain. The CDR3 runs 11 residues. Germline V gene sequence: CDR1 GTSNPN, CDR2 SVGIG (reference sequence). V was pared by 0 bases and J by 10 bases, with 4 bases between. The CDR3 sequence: CAWSVRSPLHF. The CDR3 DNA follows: TGTGCCTGGAGTGTTCGATCACCCCTCCACTTT.

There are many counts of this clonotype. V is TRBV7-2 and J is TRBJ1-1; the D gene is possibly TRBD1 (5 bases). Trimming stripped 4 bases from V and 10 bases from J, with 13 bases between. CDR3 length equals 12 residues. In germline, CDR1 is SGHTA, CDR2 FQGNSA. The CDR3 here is CASSYGLRGAFF. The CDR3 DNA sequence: TGTGCCAGCAGCTACGGCTTGAGGGGAGCTTTCTTT.

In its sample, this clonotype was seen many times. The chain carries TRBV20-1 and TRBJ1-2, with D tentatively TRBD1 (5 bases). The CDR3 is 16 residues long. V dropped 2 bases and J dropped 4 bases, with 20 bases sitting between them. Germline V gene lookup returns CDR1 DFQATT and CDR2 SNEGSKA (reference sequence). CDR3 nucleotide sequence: TGCAGTGCTAGACCAGACCGGACCAGGGAGGCCTATGGCTACACCTTC. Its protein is CSARPDRTREAYGYTF.

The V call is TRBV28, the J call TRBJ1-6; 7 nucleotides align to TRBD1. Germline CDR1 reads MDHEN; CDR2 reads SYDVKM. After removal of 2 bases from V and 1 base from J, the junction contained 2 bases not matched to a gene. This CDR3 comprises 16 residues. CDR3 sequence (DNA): TGTGCCAGCAGTTTAAAGGGGGCATCCTATAATTCACCCCTCCACTTT. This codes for CASSLKGASYNSPLHF.

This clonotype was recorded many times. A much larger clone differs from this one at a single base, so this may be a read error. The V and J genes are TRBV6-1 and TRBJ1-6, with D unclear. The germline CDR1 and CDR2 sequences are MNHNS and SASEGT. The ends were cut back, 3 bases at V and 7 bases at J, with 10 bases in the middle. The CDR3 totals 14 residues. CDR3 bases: TGTGCCAGCAGTGATGTACGTCTAAATTCACCCCTCCACTTT. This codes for CASSDVRLNSPLHF.

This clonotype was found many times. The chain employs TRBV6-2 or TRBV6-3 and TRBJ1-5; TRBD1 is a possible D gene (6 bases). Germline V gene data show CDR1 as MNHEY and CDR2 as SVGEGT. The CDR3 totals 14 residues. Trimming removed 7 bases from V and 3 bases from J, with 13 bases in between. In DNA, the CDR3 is TGTGCCAGCAACAATCAGGGGTTCAATCAGCCCCAGCATTTT. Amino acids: CASNNQGFNQPQHF.